The source of this T cell receptor (beta chain) is a study of cytomegalovirus exposure and HLA in healthy donors (TCRdb year 2017). About the full investigation: In an earlier analysis of 450 to 750 of the donors, around 300 Gb of sequence data and 100 million or so unique TCR beta sequences from about 190 million T cells were reported. To study patterns of TCR occurrence, a later analysis re-analyzed previously published TCR beta repertoires from under 750 donors and added high-resolution HLA genotyping. In an earlier analysis of 500 to 650 of the donors, high-throughput TCR beta sequencing was used to judge whether each TCR beta V gene segment behaved as functional or pseudogenic. HLA typing included class I and class II loci at four-digit resolution. A later genetic analysis took genome-wide SNP genotypes for about three fifths of the 666 donors and used that subset as a discovery cohort. An early release covering roughly 640 HLA-typed donors comprised about 300 gigabases of sequencing data and tens of millions of unique TCR sequences. Besides the first cohort of approximately 710 subjects, a separate validation cohort made up of over a hundred different subjects was used. All discovery cohort repertoires had been generated using a single sequencing platform. Among about 390 genotyped donors of the cohort, an average of 235,054 unique TCR beta nucleotide sequences were sequenced per donor, around 18% of them non-productive. The study used immunosequencing to profile the T cell repertoires of 600 to 850 subjects and linked those repertoires to cytomegalovirus serostatus. In the later analysis, no new phenotypic data were used to find candidate immune exposures; instead, reliance was placed on TCR beta sequences and their occurrence across donors. Because of strong linkage in the cohort, a handful of DR-DQ haplotypes were treated as single units for association and clustering. The number of donors typed differed by locus, with 629-630 for A, B, C, DRB1 and DQB1, roughly 550 for DQA1, 606 for DPA1, and some 470 for DPB1. The aim of the study was to test whether cataloging public T cell receptors could identify signatures of past pathogen exposure. The genetic ancestry cluster associated with self-reported Caucasian donors included 81% of the approximately 410 genotyped donors. To predict cytomegalovirus infection status, the study combined high-throughput TCR immunosequencing, statistical association of individual TCRs with disease status, and machine learning. Donor age, sex, ethnicity and CMV serostatus were compiled together with the repertoire data.

Receptors were amplified or captured by the immunoSEQ multiplex PCR assay. For the multiplex PCR, a mixture combining 60 forward primers for TCR Vbeta segments and 13 reverse primers for TCR Jbeta segments was used. The CDR3 region of rearranged TCR beta genes was amplified from genomic DNA by a multiplex PCR assay. The amplified TCR beta libraries were sequenced on the Illumina HiSeq System as 87-base-pair reads. The paper's processing steps were these. A later analysis tallied around 82 million unique TCR beta chains across the roughly 610 repertoires, and some 10 million of those chains were shared by two or more donors. Raw reads were error-corrected and collapsed into unique sequences with a nearest-neighbor algorithm that merged closely related sequences to remove PCR and sequencing errors. To assign V, D and J gene segments, CDR3 sequences were aligned to IMGT reference sequences. For a sequence to be retained, at least a six-nucleotide match to both a V gene segment and a J gene segment was required. Rearrangements were called productive when the CDR3 lacked stop codons and stayed in frame with V and J; all others were non-productive. CDR3 was defined according to IMGT convention as the region running from the second conserved V-encoded cysteine to the conserved J-encoded phenylalanine. The earlier analysis of 450 to 750 of the donors excluded any sequence lacking an unambiguous match to a single V gene segment. An earlier analysis of 550 to 650 of the donors classified V segments as functional when productive rearrangements were above 56.7% and as segregating when the standard deviation between donors was above 5%. To diagnose cytomegalovirus status from the catalog of TCR beta chain sequences, a statistical classification framework was built. In a later analysis, TCR nucleotide sequences were compared against IMGT/GENE-DB human TR gene sequences so that V and J genes could be assigned. The TCRdist pipeline was used in a later analysis to assign CDR3 sequences and most-parsimonious VDJ recombination scenarios. In a later analysis, each TCR beta chain was defined by its CDR3 amino acid sequence together with its V-gene family, and reads lacking a unique V-gene family were excluded. A later analysis removed over 500 highly shared, low-generation-probability nucleotide sequences to deal with suspected cross-contamination and a sequencing artifact. A later analysis calculated a clonal expansion index for each public chain from normalized within-repertoire ranks of inferred template counts. In a later analysis, generation probabilities were computed with a VDJ recombination model fitted to out-of-frame rearrangements, and the resulting probabilities were checked against IGoR. A later analysis scored TCR-TCR, TCR-HLA and TCR-CMV co-occurrence with hypergeometric tests, applying a repertoire-size bias correction to TCR pairs. A later analysis estimated false discovery rates by permuting HLA or CMV assignments 20 times. A later analysis grouped co-occurring TCRs with DBSCAN, adding TCRdist sequence similarity when clustering within HLA-allele-positive subsets. Repertoires with fewer than 30,000 or more than 120,000 public chains, plus five repertoires with anomalous nucleotide sharing, were excluded from co-occurrence clustering. TCRdb's version of the immuneACCESS table is confined to in-frame rearrangements and falls short of the full clone set. An unresolved V gene accounts for under half of the shortfall where checked; the remainder is of unknown origin. V and J calls and clone size are copied from that table; D and trimming were computed from the DNA. In all, the sample holds hundreds of thousands of clones, and roughly 75% of those were seen once. Under 2% of the sample comes from the top ten.

In the germline V gene, CDR1 corresponds to KGHSH and CDR2 to LQKENI. V sheds 3 bases and J sheds 0 bases, leaving 11 bases between their ends. Spanning cysteine to phenylalanine, the CDR3 consists of 15 amino acids. Of the read, only the CDR3 DNA is kept; its 45 bases are in frame from base 1. What the research found in general, with its limitations: Only TCR beta chains were sequenced in this cohort, and the absence of alpha or paired-chain data limited detectable features. In a later genetic analysis, fewer N-insertions in productive TCRs were reported among donors in an Asian-associated ancestry cluster than the approximately 710-donor mean. Immune exposure information for the cohort was limited to CMV serostatus. Cytomegalovirus status was reported to be diagnosed by the classifier with high specificity and sensitivity in both the original and validation cohorts. A later genetic analysis associated a missense DCLRE1C variant with V-gene and J-gene trimming of TCR beta chains, and an independent cohort replicated the association. In a later analysis, most CMV-associated TCR beta chains were found to appear HLA-restricted, with HLA associations seemingly driven largely by CMV exposure. A later analysis found that HLA-associated TCR beta chains were more clonally expanded and had lower generation probabilities than equally common non-associated chains. A further reported finding was that TCR beta sequences accurately predicted the HLA-A and HLA-B alleles for most subjects in the first cohort. Correlated functional status among segregating V segments might reflect linkage disequilibrium, but an unknown experimental factor could not be ruled out. In vitro tests confirmed that a few of the cytomegalovirus-associated TCR beta chains recognize cytomegalovirus antigens. While some public TCRs were present in many individuals, most TCR sequences turned up only very rarely across donors. When HLA alleles, especially DR and DQ, strongly co-occurred, TCR associations were difficult to assign to individual alleles. In a later analysis, the rate of TCR association differed among HLA loci, with DRB1 alleles having the most associated TCRs and HLA-C alleles having the fewest. The study gave a list of some 150 TCR beta chains associated with cytomegalovirus. A cluster of highly shared sequence variants was judged likely to be a technical artifact of the sequencing pipeline. According to a later analysis, parvovirus B19, influenza, CMV and Epstein-Barr virus appeared linked to several top co-occurrence clusters. Presence/absence analyses assumed roughly uniform sequencing depth across donors, an assumption that may not hold. According to the authors, the approach could potentially be generalized to other disease states and immunological phenotypes. In an earlier analysis of some 500 of the donors, most TCR beta V segments were observed in productive rearrangements about 87% or about 30% of the time, broadly matching IMGT annotations. Because HLA typing was missing for some donors at each locus, association tests included only the typed subset. The earlier analysis of approximately 590 of the donors excluded roughly 16 rarely observed V segments, including chromosome 9 orphons, because counts were too low. In a later analysis, 16,951 TCR beta sequences were associated with specific HLA alleles at a false discovery rate of 0.05. Because the 87-base-pair reads could not distinguish some IMGT-functional V segments, including TRBV6-2 and TRBV6-3, those segments were excluded.

The cohort consisted of 666 healthy bone marrow donors. Cohort members were all nominally healthy when sampled, although unrecorded immune exposures were likely present. The donor was CMV seronegative and was included in the group of about 350 seronegative cohort members. Every donor gave a peripheral blood sample, and the peripheral blood mononuclear cells from that sample were used for TCR beta sequencing. Genomic DNA extraction from the blood cell samples was performed with the Qiagen DNeasy Blood Extraction Kit. As to this clone: The target of this receptor is not known. The sample holds no much larger clone one base away, and base qualities are not on file.

This TCR came from a woman aged 25 to 39 in good health and CMV-seronegative. Sequenced: PBMCs. The chain is made from TRBV18 and TRBJ1-2, and the D gene may be TRBD1, 6 bases matching. The bases read TGTGCCAGCTCACCCAGACAGGCTACTAACTATGGCTACACCTTC. Translated, it reads CASSPRQATNYGYTF.